This T cell receptor (beta chain) was identified during a study of T cell responses to AZD1222 COVID-19 vaccine. Broader study findings: Donors were chiefly white British, with a greater number of females, and clonal diversity was perhaps underestimated. Receipt of two AZD1222 doses was followed by a rise in Spike-specific TCR breadth and depth. Baseline testing showed seropositivity in only six or seven AZD1222 recipients.

Measured with immunoSEQ multiplex PCR; TCRdb has only the in-frame clones, and not every one. The repertoire holds 60,000 to 65,000 clones, with 84% as singletons. On this clone itself: The target antigen is unknown.

The CDR3 consists of 16 residues. Trimming shortened V by 6 bases and J by 2 bases, and 14 bases separated the two germline ends. Looked up from germline, CDR1 is LNHDA and CDR2 is SQIVND (reference sequence). The rearrangement uses TRBV19 and TRBJ1-6; D uncertain. This receptor was taken from an adult in good health. Sequenced material: peripheral blood, taken on day 0 of AZD1222 vaccination. The CDR3, as DNA: TGTGCCAGTAGGAATAAGGGAAATCCCTATAATTCACCCCTCCACTTT. The encoded protein is CASRNKGNPYNSPLHF.